The 26 T cell receptor beta chains in this list originate from one sample, sequenced in a study of shared clonotypes between healthy human individuals. The table came from immunoSEQ multiplex PCR; TCRdb's copy has only in-frame clones and leaves some out. The table includes a few million clones, roughly 95% detected once. The sample comprised naive CD4+ T cells sorted from blood. The subset here: CD45RA+ positively selected. The receptors here all came from a man younger than 35 in good health.

V is TRBV19 and J is TRBJ1-5, with 9 bases lining up with TRBD1. The CDR3 is 14 residues long. Germline V CDR1 and CDR2: LNHDA, SQIVND (reference sequence). The ends lost 6 bases at V and 3 bases at J; junction bases unmatched: 3. CDR3 residues: CASSGQGINQPQHF. The CDR3 DNA reads TGTGCCAGTAGCGGACAGGGGATCAATCAGCCCCAGCATTTT. Using reference TRBV19 and TRBJ1-5 for the parts outside the CDR3, the full variable domain is DGGITQSPKYLFRKEGQNVTLSCEQNLNHDAMYWYRQDPGQGLRLIYYSQIVNDFQKGDIAEGYSVSREKKESFPLTVTSAQKNPTAFYLCASSGQGINQPQHFGDGTRLSIL.

In this sample, this clone turned up once. This chain joins TRBV14 and TRBJ2-1; D is undetermined. The CDR3 extends over 14 amino acids. Germline CDR1 and CDR2: SGHDN and FVKESK. Trimming stripped 1 base from V and 0 bases from J, with 4 bases between. Written as DNA, the CDR3 is TGTGCCAGCAGCCAAGCGAACTCCTACAATGAGCAGTTCTTC. As protein: CASSQANSYNEQFF. Full variable domain (remainder filled in from reference TRBV14 and TRBJ2-1): EAGVTQFPSHSVIEKGQTVTLRCDPISGHDNLYWYRRVMGKEIKFLLHFVKESKQDESGMPNNRFLAERTGGTYSTLKVQPAELEDSGVYFCASSQANSYNEQFFGPGTRLTVL.

CDR3 sequence: CASSGSAGALYGYTF. CDR3 nucleotide sequence: TGCGCCAGCAGTGGGTCAGCCGGGGCCCTCTATGGCTACACCTTC. The V gene is TRBV10-2, the J gene TRBJ1-2, with a possible D match to TRBD1 (5 bases). Trimming cost V 4 bases and J 4 bases, with 16 bases left between them. The CDR3 loop spans 15 amino acids. Germline V lookup: CDR1 WSHSY, CDR2 SAAADI.

V gene TRBV21-1 combines with J gene TRBJ2-7; the D call of TRBD2 is as the table states it, not checked on the DNA. TRBV21-1 is listed as a pseudogene. The CDR3 loop spans 14 amino acids. In nucleotides, the CDR3 is TGTGCCAGCAGCAAAGGGGGGACTAGCTACGAGCAGTACTTC. This gives the protein CASSKGGTSYEQYF.

This chain connects TRBV5-6 to TRBJ2-1; no definite D call. CDR1 is SGHDT, CDR2 YYEEEE, per germline. The V end was cut by 0 bases, the J end by 4 bases, with 17 bases between. The length of the CDR3 is 17 residues. CDR3 sequence (DNA): TGTGCCAGCAGCTTGGCACAGAGATCTTCAAGTTACAATGAGCAGTTCTTC. Translating gives CASSLAQRSSSYNEQFF.

The V gene is TRBV18, the J gene TRBJ1-4, with 7 nucleotides matching TRBD1. CDR3 length: 16 residues. The junction had 9 bases not matched to a gene; V was cut back by 0 bases and J by 8 bases. Germline values: CDR1 KGHSH, CDR2 LQKENI. The CDR3 region has the DNA TGTGCCAGCTCACCACCGGAACCCGGGACAGACGAAAAACTGTTTTTT. Its translation: CASSPPEPGTDEKLFF.

As concerns this clone: The sample carries other DNA sequences with the same CDR3. The V and J genes are TRBV5-1 and TRBJ2-3; 13 positions agree with TRBD2. The junction had 4 bases not matched to a gene; V was cut back by 1 base and J by 2 bases. This CDR3 contains 17 residues. Germline V gives CDR1 SGHRS, CDR2 YFSETQ. The CDR3 region has the DNA TGCGCCAGCAGCTTGTCACTAGCGGGAGGGTCCACAGATACGCAGTATTTT. It translates to CASSLSLAGGSTDTQYF.

About this clone: Other DNA sequences in the sample encode the same CDR3. The chain links TRBV5-1 to TRBJ2-5; D remains unclear. CDR3 length: 13 amino acids. Germline lookup yields CDR1 SGHRS and CDR2 YFSETQ. Trimming cost V 1 base and J 2 bases, with 6 bases left between them. The chain's CDR3 is CASSLSGQETQYF. CDR3 in DNA: TGCGCCAGCAGCTTGTCAGGTCAAGAGACCCAGTACTTC.

As DNA, the CDR3 is TGTGCCAGCAGCACCGGGACTAGCGGCTTCACAGATACGCAGTATTTT. It encodes CASSTGTSGFTDTQYF. The V call is TRBV7-2, the J call TRBJ2-3; 11 bases line up with TRBD2. The CDR3 runs 16 residues. Trimming at V came to 5 bases and at J to 2 bases, leaving 6 bases not matched to a gene. Looked up from germline, CDR1 is SGHTA and CDR2 is FQGNSA. The whole variable domain, remainder taken from reference TRBV7-2 and TRBJ2-3, is GAGVSQSPSNKVTEKGKDVELRCDPISGHTALYWYRQSLGQGLEFLIYFQGNSAPDKSGLPSDRFSAERTGGSVSTLTIQRTQQEDSAVYLCASSTGTSGFTDTQYFGPGTRLTVL.

The V and J genes are TRBV7-9 and TRBJ1-2, with D possibly matching TRBD1 (5 bases). The germline V gene has CDR1 SEHNR and CDR2 FQNEAQ (reference sequence). V lost 5 bases and J lost 2, with 15 bases in between. The CDR3 has 15 residues. The CDR3 nucleotides are TGTGCCAGCAGCCGACAGATGACAGTCAACTATGGCTACACCTTC. Residues: CASSRQMTVNYGYTF.

This CDR3 reads CASSSPTGIGGTEAFF. Written as DNA, the CDR3 is TGTGCCAGCAGCTCTCCTACAGGGATCGGTGGCACTGAAGCTTTCTTT. The chain has TRBV11-2 and TRBJ1-1; a possible D gene is TRBD1 (6 bases). V lost 4 bases to trimming and J lost 4 bases, with 19 bases between them. The CDR3 contains 16 residues. CDR1 and CDR2 (germline): SGHAT, FQNNGV.

The V and J genes are TRBV30 and TRBJ1-4; possibly TRBD1 for D (5 bases). Germline values: CDR1 GTSNPN, CDR2 SVGIG (reference sequence). V lost 8 bases and J lost 5, with 12 bases in between. The CDR3 runs to 12 residues. The CDR3, as DNA: TGTGCCGTGCTATGGGGGAATGAAAAACTGTTTTTT. This codes for CAVLWGNEKLFF.

The chain combines TRBV30 with TRBJ2-1; D not resolved. Deletions cut 2 bases from V and 6 bases from J, with 11 bases between. The CDR3 contains 13 residues. Per the germline V gene, CDR1 is GTSNPN and CDR2 is SVGIG (reference sequence). CDR3 nucleotide sequence: TGTGCCTGGAGTCCCCCCAATGGCAATGAGCAGTTCTTC. This codes for CAWSPPNGNEQFF.

The V gene is TRBV9, the J gene TRBJ1-2; D not resolved. Trimming took off 0 bases at V and 7 bases at J, with 16 bases between the two ends. The CDR3 covers 15 residues. CDR1 and CDR2 from the germline V gene are SGDLS and YYNGEE. Here the CDR3 reads CASSVGLGLISGYTF. The CDR3 DNA sequence: TGTGCCAGCAGCGTAGGTCTAGGGTTGATATCTGGCTACACCTTC.

V and J are TRBV7-9 and TRBJ2-3; D is ambiguous. V was shortened by 2 bases and J by 1 base, with 16 bases between the two germline ends. CDR1 and CDR2 (germline): SEHNR, FQNEAQ (reference sequence). The CDR3 extends over 17 amino acids. Written as DNA, the CDR3 is TGTGCCAGCAGCTTAACCCATGGATCTACCGGCACAGATACGCAGTATTTT. This codes for CASSLTHGSTGTDTQYF.

The CDR3 loop is CASSKAPTEAFF. The CDR3 DNA is TGTGCCAGCTCTAAGGCGCCCACTGAAGCTTTCTTT. V and J are TRBV2 and TRBJ1-1; D unclear. The V end lost 8 bases, the J end lost 4 bases, and 11 bases lay between the germline ends. Germline-derived CDR1 and CDR2 are SNHLY and FYNNEI. The CDR3 length is 12 residues.

Concerning this clone: An end of the junction does not agree with germline; a read error may underlie this. The chain links TRBV6-5 to TRBJ1-4, with D unclear. Germline V lookup: CDR1 MNHEY, CDR2 SVGAGI. CDR3 size: 15 residues. The CDR3 DNA reads TGTGCCAGCAGTTACTCACCGACACGGGATGAAGAACTGTTTTTT. The encoded protein is CASSYSPTRDEELFF.

V is TRBV7-8 and J is TRBJ1-1, with a weak D call TRBD1 (6 bases). CDR1 and CDR2 (germline): SGHVS, FQNEAQ. Trimming took off 4 bases at V and 1 base at J, with 13 bases between the two ends. This CDR3 comprises 15 residues. As DNA, the CDR3 is TGTGCCAGCAGCTCTGGGACACCTGGGAACACTGAAGCTTTCTTT. Encoded protein: CASSSGTPGNTEAFF.

The chain couples TRBV7-2 to TRBJ2-7; 10 nucleotides agree with TRBD2. The germline V gene encodes CDR1 SGHTA and CDR2 FQGNSA. The V segment lost 6 bases and the J segment 2 bases; nucleotides outside the gene matches: 4. The length of the CDR3 is 14 residues. The CDR3 sequence is CASRVAGGTYEQYF. The CDR3 DNA reads TGTGCCAGCAGAGTAGCGGGAGGAACCTACGAGCAGTACTTC.

The rearrangement links TRBV10-2 to TRBJ1-4, with D tentatively TRBD1 (5 bases). V was pared by 8 bases and J by 4 bases, with 14 bases between. CDR3 length: 14 residues. Germline CDR1 reads WSHSY; CDR2 reads SAAADI. The CDR3 here is CASGRGGVNEKLFF. CDR3 in DNA: TGCGCCAGCGGACGCGGGGGGGTTAATGAAAAACTGTTTTTT.

The chain couples TRBV2 to TRBJ2-7; 8 bases are a match to TRBD2. CDR3 size: 13 residues. J lost 5 bases, V lost 8 bases, and 8 bases had no gene match. The germline V gene encodes CDR1 SNHLY and CDR2 FYNNEI. The DNA of the CDR3 is TGTGCCAGCGCGGGGGGCGGCCCAAACGAGCAGTACTTC. This gives the protein CASAGGGPNEQYF.

The chain is built from TRBV4-1 and TRBJ1-5; D call uncertain. The V gene lost 0 bases and the J gene lost 9 bases, with 9 bases spanning the gap. CDR1 is MGHRA and CDR2 is YSYEKL in the germline V gene. CDR3 length equals 13 residues. This CDR3 reads CASSQEEDLPQHF. CDR3 nucleotides: TGCGCCAGCAGCCAAGAGGAGGATCTGCCCCAGCATTTT.

This clone was seen just once. The chain carries TRBV14 and TRBJ1-1; 9 nucleotides agree with TRBD1. V was pared by 4 bases and J by 4 bases, with 10 bases of the junction left unmatched. The CDR3 length is 16 residues. The germline CDR1 and CDR2 sequences are SGHDN and FVKESK. The CDR3 sequence is CASSLSGTGLSTEAFF. The CDR3 nucleotides are TGTGCCAGCAGCCTGTCCGGGACAGGGTTGAGCACTGAAGCTTTCTTT. The whole variable domain, remainder taken from reference TRBV14 and TRBJ1-1, is EAGVTQFPSHSVIEKGQTVTLRCDPISGHDNLYWYRRVMGKEIKFLLHFVKESKQDESGMPNNRFLAERTGGTYSTLKVQPAELEDSGVYFCASSLSGTGLSTEAFFGQGTRLTVV.

This chain joins TRBV7-9 and TRBJ1-2, with 8 bases identical to TRBD1. The CDR3 runs 16 residues. Germline loops: CDR1 SEHNR, CDR2 FQNEAQ (reference sequence). V lost 7 bases, J lost 4 bases, and 14 bases stayed unmatched. The CDR3 sequence: CASTSYATGEIYGYTF. The CDR3 bases are TGTGCCAGCACCTCTTATGCGACAGGGGAAATCTATGGCTACACCTTC.

This chain links TRBV27 with TRBJ2-7, with D possibly matching TRBD1 (5 bases). V lost 2 bases and J lost 5, with 16 bases in between. CDR1 and CDR2 from the germline V gene are MNHEY and SMNVEV (reference sequence). CDR3 length: 15 residues. The DNA of the CDR3 is TGTGCCAGCAGTTTAAACTGGGGCGCGGAGAACGAGCAGTACTTC. Translation gives CASSLNWGAENEQYF.

CDR3 DNA sequence: TGTGCCAGCGCCTCAGGCGGGGCTCAATGGGAGACCCAGTACTTC. Translation: CASASGGAQWETQYF. This rearrangement joins TRBV6-5 to TRBJ2-5; D is possibly TRBD2 (6 bases). The CDR3 extends over 15 amino acids. CDR1 and CDR2 from the germline V gene are MNHEY and SVGAGI. Trimming stripped 8 bases from V and 5 bases from J, with 21 bases between.